These 14 T cell receptor beta chains originate from one sample sequenced in a study of blood T cell repertoires in COVID-19 (dated by TCRdb to the early 2020s). The library was obtained by the immunoSEQ multiplex PCR assay. TCRdb holds this immuneACCESS table with in-frame rearrangements only. Some clones are missing; in checked studies, unresolved V genes explain under half, and the rest has no known cause. In all, the sample holds about 380,000 clones, and roughly 86% of those were seen once. 1% to 1.5% of the sample belongs to the ten largest clones. Specimen: PBMCs or T cells enriched from blood (not recorded which). These receptor sequences come from a man younger than 40 who had recovered from COVID-19.

This clone was seen a few times. The J gene is TRBJ2-7, the V gene TRBV20-1, with a tentative D call TRBD2 (5 bases). The CDR3 spans 14 residues. CDR1 and CDR2 (germline): DFQATT, SNEGSKA (reference sequence). V lost 3 bases and J 1 base, leaving 13 bases between the germline ends. The CDR3 sequence is CSASSPTISYEQYF. The DNA of the CDR3 is TGCAGTGCTAGTAGTCCGACTATATCCTACGAGCAGTACTTC.

The chain recombines TRBV13 with TRBJ1-4; D uncertain. The V gene's germline CDR1 is PRHDT and CDR2 FYEKMQ (reference sequence). V was trimmed by 6 bases and J by 8 bases, leaving 7 bases between them. The CDR3 spans 11 residues. The CDR3 coding sequence is TGTGCCAGCAGTGGAGGGGAAAAACTGTTTTTT. Protein sequence: CASSGGEKLFF. Full variable domain (missing parts from reference TRBV13 and TRBJ1-4): AAGVIQSPRHLIKEKRETATLKCYPIPRHDTVYWYQQGPGQDPQFLISFYEKMQSDKGSIPDRFSAQQFSDYHSELNMSSLELGDSALYFCASSGGEKLFFGSGTQLSVL.

The CDR3 DNA reads as TGTGCTAGTGGTATTGGGACTAGCGGGAGTCAAGAGACCCAGTACTTC. Protein: CASGIGTSGSQETQYF. The chain links TRBV12-5 to TRBJ2-5; 14 bases fit TRBD2. Germline V CDR1 and CDR2: LGHNT, FRNRAP. The ends lost 5 bases at V and 2 bases at J; junction bases unmatched: 4. This CDR3 comprises 16 residues.

This chain connects TRBV9 to TRBJ1-1; D unresolved. Germline CDR1 and CDR2: SGDLS and YYNGEE. The CDR3 has 14 amino acids. Trimming cost V 0 bases and J 3 bases, with 9 bases left between them. The CDR3 region is CASSVVAEDTEAFF. As DNA, the CDR3 is TGTGCCAGCAGCGTAGTAGCAGAAGACACTGAAGCTTTCTTT.

This chain links TRBV2 with TRBJ2-3; D is perhaps TRBD1 (6 bases). The CDR3 consists of 15 residues. Trimming left V 3 bases short and J 4 bases short, with 14 bases between. CDR1 is SNHLY, CDR2 FYNNEI, per germline. CDR3 sequence (DNA): TGTGCCAGCAGTGAGAGTGGGGGCAGCCCAGATACGCAGTATTTT. Translated: CASSESGGSPDTQYF.

This chain links TRBV11-2 with TRBJ1-1, with 9 bases aligning to TRBD1. The CDR3 is 14 amino acids. Trimming cost V 5 bases and J 5 bases; bases outside gene matches: 6. The V gene's germline CDR1 is SGHAT and CDR2 FQNNGV. CDR3 amino acids: CASSPQGAETEAFF. CDR3 nucleotides: TGTGCCAGCAGCCCACAGGGGGCAGAAACTGAAGCTTTCTTT. Complete variable domain (other parts from reference TRBV11-2 and TRBJ1-1): EAGVAQSPRYKIIEKRQSVAFWCNPISGHATLYWYQQILGQGPKLLIQFQNNGVVDDSQLPKDRFSAERLKGVDSTLKIQPAKLEDSAVYLCASSPQGAETEAFFGQGTRLTVV.

The chain uses TRBV19 and TRBJ1-2; TRBD1 agrees at 9 bases. The ends lost 7 bases at V and 4 bases at J; junction bases unmatched: 7. The CDR3 is made up of 14 amino acids. Germline V gene sequence: CDR1 LNHDA, CDR2 SQIVND (reference sequence). CDR3 in DNA: TGTGCCAGTACCTCGACAGGGGGTCTCTATGGCTACACCTTC. Translation gives CASTSTGGLYGYTF.

This clone was observed a handful of times. Written as DNA, the CDR3 is TGTGCCAGCAGCAAGTCGGACAGGGTGGATGAAGCTTTCTTT. Residues: CASSKSDRVDEAFF. The chain couples TRBV4-2 to TRBJ1-1, with 8 bases matching TRBD1. Losses at the gene ends were 5 bases for V and 7 bases for J; bases not matched to a gene: 9. Looked up from germline, CDR1 is LGHNA and CDR2 is YNFKEQ. The CDR3 has 14 residues.

CDR3 coding DNA: TGTGCCAGCAGTGAAGCGCGGTCACGGTATCAGCCCCAGCATTTT. Translated, it gives CASSEARSRYQPQHF. This chain links TRBV6-1 with TRBJ1-5; no firm D call. The germline CDR1 and CDR2 sequences are MNHNS and SASEGT. Trimming shortened V by 0 bases and J by 5 bases, and 11 bases separated the two germline ends. The CDR3 spans 15 residues.

V is TRBV7-3 and J is TRBJ2-3; D may be TRBD2 (6 bases). In germline, CDR1 is SGHTA, CDR2 FQGTGA. The CDR3 covers 15 residues. Trimming removed 5 bases from V and 0 bases from J, with 12 bases in between. The CDR3 DNA follows: TGTGCCAGCAGCCCCCGGGGAGGTAGCACAGATACGCAGTATTTT. Translation: CASSPRGGSTDTQYF.

The chain links TRBV3-1 (or the pseudogene TRBV3-2) to TRBJ1-2; TRBD1 is a possible D gene (6 bases). In germline, CDR1 is LGHDT, CDR2 YNNKEL (reference sequence). The CDR3 extends over 14 amino acids. The V gene lost 3 bases and the J gene lost 2 bases, with 10 bases spanning the gap. CDR3 residues: CASSQGHLNYGYTF. The CDR3 DNA follows: TGTGCCAGCAGCCAGGGACACCTAAACTATGGCTACACCTTC.

The chain has TRBV6-5 and TRBJ2-5; TRBD1 matches at 7 bases. Trimming cost V 6 bases and J 5 bases; bases outside gene matches: 9. Per germline, CDR1 MNHEY and CDR2 SVGAGI. The length of the CDR3 is 14 residues. The chain's CDR3 is CASRQGSFLETQYF. The CDR3 nucleotides are TGTGCCAGCAGACAGGGGTCTTTTTTGGAGACCCAGTACTTC.

The chain carries TRBV5-1 and TRBJ1-1; D might be TRBD1 (5 bases). Germline V CDR1 and CDR2: SGHRS, YFSETQ. Trimming pared 4 bases from V and 5 bases from J, leaving 21 bases between. The CDR3 has 16 amino acids. CDR3 coding DNA: TGCGCCAGCAGCCCCTGGGTAGGACCTGGGGGGACTGAAGCTTTCTTT. This encodes CASSPWVGPGGTEAFF.

The gene calls are TRBV6-2 or TRBV6-3 and TRBJ2-7, with 9 positions matching TRBD1. There are 15 residues in the CDR3. V lost 3 bases to trimming and J lost 4 bases; unmatched junction nucleotides: 7. Germline assignment: CDR1 MNHEY and CDR2 SVGEGT. The CDR3 DNA follows: TGTGCCAGCAGTTATCTGGGACAGGGATGGTACGAGCAGTACTTC. The encoded protein is CASSYLGQGWYEQYF.